The 5 T cell receptor beta chains presented below share a single source sample, sequenced in a study of immune characterization of retroperitoneal liposarcoma. TCRdb reanalysed the PCR reads using MiXCR and keeps one entry per CDR3 protein. This repertoire shows approximately 13,000 distinct CDR3 sequences, over 45% found once; its top ten account for around 12%. Sequenced: tumor tissue. The receptors come from a female donor with retroperitoneal liposarcoma.

This chain joins TRBV28 and TRBJ2-5; 7 bases agree with TRBD1. The CDR3 has 15 amino acids. Germline-derived CDR1 and CDR2 are MDHEN and SYDVKM. The V and J ends lost 6 bases and 2 bases, in that order; junction bases with no gene match: 9. As DNA, the CDR3 is TGTGCCAGCAGCCATACATGGGACAGTCAAGAGACCCAGTACTTC. This translates into CASSHTWDSQETQYF.

This chain joins TRBV6-6 and TRBJ2-1; perhaps TRBD1 as D (6 bases). The J call may not be correct, given that the DNA end is closer to TRBJ2-5. The CDR3 is 16 amino acids. Germline CDR1 MNHNY, CDR2 SVGAGI (reference sequence). The CDR3 bases are TGTGCCAGCAGTTACGGCTGGACAGACACGCAAGAGACCCAGTACTTC. It specifies CASSYGWTDTQETQYF.

The rearrangement joins TRBV27 to TRBJ2-2; D is unclear. Germline CDR1 reads MNHEY; CDR2 reads SMNVEV (reference sequence). This CDR3 is built from 14 residues. The V gene lost 5 bases and the J gene lost 0 bases, with 7 bases spanning the gap. The CDR3 nucleotides are TGTGCCAGCAGTCTACGGACGAACACCGGGGAGCTGTTTTTT. Translated: CASSLRTNTGELFF.

The chain couples TRBV7-2 to TRBJ2-7; D is perhaps TRBD2 (6 bases). This CDR3 is 13 amino acids long. The germline V and J ends were trimmed by 3 bases and 3 bases, with 9 bases remaining between them. Germline CDR1 is SGHTA and CDR2 is FQGNSA. In DNA, the CDR3 is TGTGCCAGCAGCTTGAGGCGGGACTACGAGCAGTACTTC. Its translation: CASSLRRDYEQYF. Looking up the rest from reference TRBV7-2 and TRBJ2-7 gives the full variable domain: GAGVSQSPSNKVTEKGKDVELRCDPISGHTALYWYRQSLGQGLEFLIYFQGNSAPDKSGLPSDRFSAERTGGSVSTLTIQRTQQEDSAVYLCASSLRRDYEQYFGPGTRLTVT.

The chain couples TRBV24-1 to TRBJ2-1; unclear D gene. The DNA end is more similar to TRBJ2-5, so the J call may be wrong. This CDR3 region has 13 residues. Germline V lookup: CDR1 KGHDR, CDR2 SFDVKD. CDR3 sequence reads: CATSDLDKETQYF. For the CDR3, the DNA is TGTGCCACCAGTGATTTAGATAAAGAGACCCAGTACTTC.